This TCR beta chain stems from a study of cytomegalovirus exposure and HLA in healthy donors. Notes on the study in general: Previous analysis showed most TCR beta V segments were productive about 90% or about 30% of the time. Some 16,000 TCR beta sequences were associated with HLA alleles at 0.05 false discovery rate in a later analysis.

The V gene's germline CDR1 is MNHNS and CDR2 SASEGT. This CDR3 spans 12 amino acids. V shed 2 bases and J shed 14 bases, with 12 bases lying between them. As regards this clone: Antigen: not known.

This PCR relied on a set of 60 Vbeta primers and 13 Jbeta primers. The repertoire was sequenced with immunoSEQ multiplex PCR; TCRdb's copy has only in-frame clones and lacks some. Of around 150,000 clones listed, 75% to 80% were seen once; the top ten hold about 0.93%. The sequenced material came from PBMCs. V gene TRBV6-1 combines with J gene TRBJ1-4; maybe TRBD1 (5 bases). The sequence was collected from a woman in her forties or fifties in good health and CMV-seropositive. CDR3 in amino acids: CASSEPGTKLFF. Here the CDR3 DNA reads TGTGCCAGCAGTGAACCGGGGACTAAGCTGTTTTTT.